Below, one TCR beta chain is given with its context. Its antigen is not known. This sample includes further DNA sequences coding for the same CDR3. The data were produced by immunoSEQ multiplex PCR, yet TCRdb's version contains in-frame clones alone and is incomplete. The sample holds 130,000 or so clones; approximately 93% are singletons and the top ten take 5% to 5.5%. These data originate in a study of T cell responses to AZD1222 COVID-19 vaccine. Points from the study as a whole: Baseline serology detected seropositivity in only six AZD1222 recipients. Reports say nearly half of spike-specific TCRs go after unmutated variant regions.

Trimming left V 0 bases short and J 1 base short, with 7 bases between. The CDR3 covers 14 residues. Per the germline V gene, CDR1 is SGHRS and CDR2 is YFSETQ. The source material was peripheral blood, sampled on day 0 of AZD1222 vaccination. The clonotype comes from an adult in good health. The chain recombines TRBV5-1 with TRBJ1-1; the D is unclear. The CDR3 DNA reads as TGCGCCAGCAGCTTGGGACCAACGAACACTGAAGCTTTCTTT. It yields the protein CASSLGPTNTEAFF.